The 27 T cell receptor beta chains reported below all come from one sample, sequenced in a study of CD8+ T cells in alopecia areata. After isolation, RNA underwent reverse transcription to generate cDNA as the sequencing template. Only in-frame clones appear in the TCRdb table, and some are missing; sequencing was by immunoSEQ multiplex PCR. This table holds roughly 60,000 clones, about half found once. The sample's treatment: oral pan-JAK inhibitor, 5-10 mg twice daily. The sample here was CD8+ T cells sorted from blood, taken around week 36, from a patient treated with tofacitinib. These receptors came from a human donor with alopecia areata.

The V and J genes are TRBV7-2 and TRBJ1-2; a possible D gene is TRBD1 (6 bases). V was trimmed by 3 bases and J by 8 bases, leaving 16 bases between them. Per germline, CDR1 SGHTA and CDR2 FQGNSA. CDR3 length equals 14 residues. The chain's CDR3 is CASSFARPTGGYTF. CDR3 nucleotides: TGTGCCAGCAGCTTCGCTCGGCCCACAGGGGGCTACACCTTC.

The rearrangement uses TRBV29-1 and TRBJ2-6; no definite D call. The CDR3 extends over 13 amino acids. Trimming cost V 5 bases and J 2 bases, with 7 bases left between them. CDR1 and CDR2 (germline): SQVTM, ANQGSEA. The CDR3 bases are TGCAGCGTTATTAGGGCTGGGGCCAACGTCCTGACTTTC. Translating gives CSVIRAGANVLTF.

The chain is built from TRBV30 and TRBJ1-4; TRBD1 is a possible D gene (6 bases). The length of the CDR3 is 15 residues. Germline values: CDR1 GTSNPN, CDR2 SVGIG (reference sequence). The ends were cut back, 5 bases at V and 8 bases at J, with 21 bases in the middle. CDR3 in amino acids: CAWGQTGTRVEKLFF. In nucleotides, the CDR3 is TGTGCCTGGGGCCAGACCGGGACAAGAGTCGAAAAACTGTTTTTT.

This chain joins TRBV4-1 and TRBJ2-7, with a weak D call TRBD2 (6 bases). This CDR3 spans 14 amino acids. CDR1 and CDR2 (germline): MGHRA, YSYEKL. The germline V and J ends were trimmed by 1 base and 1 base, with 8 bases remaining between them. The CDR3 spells CASSQVEGSYEQYF. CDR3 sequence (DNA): TGCGCCAGCAGCCAAGTGGAGGGGTCCTACGAGCAGTACTTC.

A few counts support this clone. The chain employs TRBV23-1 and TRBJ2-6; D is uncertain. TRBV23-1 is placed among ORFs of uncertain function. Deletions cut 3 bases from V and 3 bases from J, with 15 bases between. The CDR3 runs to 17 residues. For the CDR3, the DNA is TGCGCCAGCAGTCAGGGTCCGGTGCTGGGTGGGGCCAACGTCCTGACTTTC. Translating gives CASSQGPVLGGANVLTF.

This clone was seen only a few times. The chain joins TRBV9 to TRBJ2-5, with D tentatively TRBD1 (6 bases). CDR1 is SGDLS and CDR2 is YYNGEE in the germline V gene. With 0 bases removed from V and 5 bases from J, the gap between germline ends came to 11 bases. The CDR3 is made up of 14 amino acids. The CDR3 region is CASSVEGGAETQYF. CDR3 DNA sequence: TGTGCCAGCAGCGTAGAAGGGGGAGCGGAGACCCAGTACTTC. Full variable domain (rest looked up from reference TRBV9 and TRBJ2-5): DSGVTQTPKHLITATGQRVTLRCSPRSGDLSVYWYQQSLDQGLQFLIQYYNGEERAKGNILERFSAQQFPDLHSELNLSSLELGDSALYFCASSVEGGAETQYFGPGTRLLVL.

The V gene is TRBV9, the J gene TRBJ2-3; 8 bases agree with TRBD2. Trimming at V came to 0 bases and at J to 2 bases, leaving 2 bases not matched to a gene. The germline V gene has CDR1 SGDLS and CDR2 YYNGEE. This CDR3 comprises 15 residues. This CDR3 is CASSVAGGTTDTQYF. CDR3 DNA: TGTGCCAGCAGCGTAGCGGGAGGGACCACAGATACGCAGTATTTT.

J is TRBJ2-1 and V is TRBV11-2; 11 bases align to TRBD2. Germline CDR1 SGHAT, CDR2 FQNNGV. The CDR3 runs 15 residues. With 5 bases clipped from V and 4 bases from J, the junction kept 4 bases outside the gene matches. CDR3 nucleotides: TGTGCCAGCAGCGGGACTAGCGGAGTATACAATGAGCAGTTCTTC. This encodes CASSGTSGVYNEQFF.

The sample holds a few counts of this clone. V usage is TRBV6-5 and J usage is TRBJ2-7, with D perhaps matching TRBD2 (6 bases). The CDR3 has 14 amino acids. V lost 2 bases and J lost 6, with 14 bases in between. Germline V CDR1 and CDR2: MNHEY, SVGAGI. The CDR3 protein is CASSYKVSGVEQYF. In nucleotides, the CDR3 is TGTGCCAGCAGTTACAAGGTCTCGGGAGTCGAGCAGTACTTC.

The CDR3 spells CASSDSSGYGYTF. The CDR3 DNA follows: TGTGCCAGCAGTGATTCATCGGGGTATGGCTACACCTTC. V and J are TRBV25-1 and TRBJ1-2; D uncertain. Germline loops: CDR1 MGHDK, CDR2 SYGVNS. The CDR3 runs to 13 residues. V was shortened by 3 bases and J by 5 bases, with 10 bases between the two germline ends.

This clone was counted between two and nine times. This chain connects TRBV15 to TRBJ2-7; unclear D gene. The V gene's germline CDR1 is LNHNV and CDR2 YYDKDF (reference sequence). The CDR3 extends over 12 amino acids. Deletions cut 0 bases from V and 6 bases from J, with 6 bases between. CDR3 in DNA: TGTGCCACCAGCAGAGATAAGCTCGAGCAGTACTTC. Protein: CATSRDKLEQYF.

The CDR3 protein is CASSYTAGGNTEAFF. The CDR3 DNA sequence: TGTGCCAGCAGTTACACGGCAGGGGGGAACACTGAAGCTTTCTTT. The J gene is TRBJ1-1, the V gene TRBV6-5; 7 bases map to TRBD1. This CDR3 is built from 15 residues. V was pared by 2 bases and J by 1 base, with 4 bases of the junction left unmatched. CDR1 is MNHEY, CDR2 SVGAGI, per germline.

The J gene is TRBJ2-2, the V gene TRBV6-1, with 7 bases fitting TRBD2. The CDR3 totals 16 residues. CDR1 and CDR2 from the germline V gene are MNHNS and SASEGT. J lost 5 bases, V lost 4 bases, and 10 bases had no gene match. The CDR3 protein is CASSGLGWGGTGELFF. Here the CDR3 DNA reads TGTGCCAGCAGTGGATTAGGATGGGGGGGGACCGGGGAGCTGTTTTTT.

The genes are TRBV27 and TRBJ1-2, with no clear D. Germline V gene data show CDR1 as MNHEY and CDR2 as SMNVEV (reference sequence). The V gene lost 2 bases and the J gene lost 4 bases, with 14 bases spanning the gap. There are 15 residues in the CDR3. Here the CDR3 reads CASSLVPPRPYGYTF. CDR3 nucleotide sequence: TGTGCCAGCAGTTTAGTTCCGCCGCGGCCCTATGGCTACACCTTC.

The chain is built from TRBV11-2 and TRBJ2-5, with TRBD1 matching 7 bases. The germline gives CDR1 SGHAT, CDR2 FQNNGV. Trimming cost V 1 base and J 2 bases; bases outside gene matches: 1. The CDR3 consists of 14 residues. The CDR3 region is CASSLAGQQETQYF. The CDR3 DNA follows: TGTGCCAGCAGCTTAGCGGGACAGCAAGAGACCCAGTACTTC.

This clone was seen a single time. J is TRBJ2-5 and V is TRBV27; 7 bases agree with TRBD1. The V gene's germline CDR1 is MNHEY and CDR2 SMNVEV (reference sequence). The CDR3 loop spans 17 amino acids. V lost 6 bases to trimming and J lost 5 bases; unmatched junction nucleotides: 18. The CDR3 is CASRPQSGRGPSETQYF. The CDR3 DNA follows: TGTGCCAGCAGACCTCAAAGTGGAAGGGGGCCCAGCGAGACCCAGTACTTC.

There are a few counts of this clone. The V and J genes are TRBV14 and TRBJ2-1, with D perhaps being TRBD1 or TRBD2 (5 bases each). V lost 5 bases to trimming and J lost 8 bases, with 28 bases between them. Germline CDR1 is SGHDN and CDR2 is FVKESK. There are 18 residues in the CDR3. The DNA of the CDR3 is TGTGCCAGCAGCGGGGGAAGCCCGTGGACCCCCCCTGCCTATGAGCAGTTCTTC. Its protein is CASSGGSPWTPPAYEQFF.

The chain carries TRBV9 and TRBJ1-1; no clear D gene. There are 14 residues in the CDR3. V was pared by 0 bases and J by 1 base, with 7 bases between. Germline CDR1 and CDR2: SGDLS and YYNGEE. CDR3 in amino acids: CASSVEGENTEAFF. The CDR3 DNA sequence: TGTGCCAGCAGCGTAGAGGGAGAGAACACTGAAGCTTTCTTT.

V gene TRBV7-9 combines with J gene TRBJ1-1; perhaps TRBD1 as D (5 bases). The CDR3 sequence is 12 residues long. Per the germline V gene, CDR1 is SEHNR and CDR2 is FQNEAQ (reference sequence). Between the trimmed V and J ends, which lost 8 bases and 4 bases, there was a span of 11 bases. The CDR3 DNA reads TGTGCCAGCCAAGGGGAGGGCACTGAAGCTTTCTTT. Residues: CASQGEGTEAFF.

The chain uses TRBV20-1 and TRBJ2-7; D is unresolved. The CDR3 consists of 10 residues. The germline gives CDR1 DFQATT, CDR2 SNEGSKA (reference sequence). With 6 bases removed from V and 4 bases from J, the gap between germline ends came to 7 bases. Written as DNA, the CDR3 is TGCAGTGCCATTCAATACGAGCAGTACTTC. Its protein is CSAIQYEQYF.

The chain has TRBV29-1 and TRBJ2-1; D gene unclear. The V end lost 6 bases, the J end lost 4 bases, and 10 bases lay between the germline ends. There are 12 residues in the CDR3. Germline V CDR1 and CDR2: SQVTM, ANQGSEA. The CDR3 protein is CSVKGSYNEQFF. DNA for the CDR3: TGCAGCGTGAAGGGCAGTTACAATGAGCAGTTCTTC.

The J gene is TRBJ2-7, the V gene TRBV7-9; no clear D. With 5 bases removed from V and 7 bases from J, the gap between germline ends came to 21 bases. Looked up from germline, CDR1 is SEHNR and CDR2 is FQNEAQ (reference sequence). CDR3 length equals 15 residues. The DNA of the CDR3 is TGTGCCAGCAGCCCCTCGGGTGGCGGACGGCGTGAGCAGTACTTC. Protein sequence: CASSPSGGGRREQYF. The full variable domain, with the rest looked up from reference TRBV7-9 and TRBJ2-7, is DTGVSQNPRHKITKRGQNVTFRCDPISEHNRLYWYRQTLGQGPEFLTYFQNEAQLEKSRLLSDRFSAERPKGSFSTLEIQRTEQGDSAMYLCASSPSGGGRREQYFGPGTRLTVT.

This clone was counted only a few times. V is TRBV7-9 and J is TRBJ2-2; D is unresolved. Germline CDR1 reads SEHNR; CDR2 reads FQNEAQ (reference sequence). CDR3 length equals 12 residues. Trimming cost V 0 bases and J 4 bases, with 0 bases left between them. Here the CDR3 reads CASSLATGELFF. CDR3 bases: TGTGCCAGCAGCTTAGCCACCGGGGAGCTGTTTTTT.

As DNA, the CDR3 is TGTGCCACCAGCAGCACCCCGGGGGATAGCATCGCAGATACGCAGTATTTT. It encodes CATSSTPGDSIADTQYF. The chain links TRBV15 to TRBJ2-3; D might be TRBD2 (6 bases). Germline assignment: CDR1 LNHNV and CDR2 YYDKDF (reference sequence). This CDR3 is built from 17 residues. Trimming stripped 3 bases from V and 4 bases from J, with 20 bases between.

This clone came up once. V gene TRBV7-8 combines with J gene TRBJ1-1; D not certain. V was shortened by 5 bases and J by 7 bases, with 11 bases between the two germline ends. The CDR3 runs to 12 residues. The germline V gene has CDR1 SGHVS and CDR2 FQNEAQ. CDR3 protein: CASSPPTDEAFF. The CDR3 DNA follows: TGTGCCAGCAGCCCACCCACGGATGAAGCTTTCTTT.

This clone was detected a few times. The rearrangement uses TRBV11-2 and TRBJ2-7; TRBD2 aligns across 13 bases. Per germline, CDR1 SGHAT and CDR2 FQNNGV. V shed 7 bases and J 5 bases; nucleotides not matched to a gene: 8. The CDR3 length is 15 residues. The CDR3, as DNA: TGTGCCAGCACGCTTACCGGACTAGCGGGAGACGAGCAGTACTTC. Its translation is CASTLTGLAGDEQYF.

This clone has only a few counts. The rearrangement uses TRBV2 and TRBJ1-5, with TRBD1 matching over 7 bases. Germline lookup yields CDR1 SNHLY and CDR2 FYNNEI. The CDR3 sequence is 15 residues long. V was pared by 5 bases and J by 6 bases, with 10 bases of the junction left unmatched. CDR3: CASSRSQGTGQPQHF. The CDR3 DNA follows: TGTGCCAGCAGTCGCTCACAGGGGACGGGTCAGCCCCAGCATTTT.